This T cell receptor (beta chain) is drawn from a study of identical twins. V lost 6 bases, J lost 3 bases, and 6 bases stayed unmatched. CDR3 length equals 15 residues. The germline V gene has CDR1 MNHNS and CDR2 SASEGT. The sample holds a few counts of this clonotype. A universal primer binding site was introduced by template switching. The final cDNA contained unique molecular identifiers. TCRdb used MiXCR to reprocess the 5' RACE reads, holding one entry per CDR3 protein. This table has 350,000 to 450,000 distinct CDR3 sequences, about 18% appearing once. The sequenced sample consisted of naive T cells sorted from blood. The V gene is TRBV6-1, the J gene TRBJ2-7, with 12 bases lining up with TRBD1. This clonotype was obtained from a man aged 50-59 years in good health. In DNA form, the CDR3 reads TGTGCCAGCAGCCCCGGGACAGGGGGCCGCTACGAGCAGTACTTC. This translates into CASSPGTGGRYEQYF.